This T cell receptor beta chain was documented in a study of beta chain features in type 1 diabetes. The study's findings and limits: Compared to healthy donors, patients appeared to have naive, central memory and Treg TCRB repertoires that were more alike.

TCRB transcripts that were expressed got sequenced, as all of the isolated RNA had been reverse transcribed. Some clones are missing from TCRdb's copy, which holds only in-frame ones; the method was immunoSEQ multiplex PCR. Altogether hundreds of thousands of clones are present, around 16% being singletons, with the ten largest covering under 0.095%. This clone was seen only a few times. Its antigen remains unidentified. Germline V lookup: CDR1 SGHRS, CDR2 YFSETQ. The V end lost 4 bases, the J end lost 2 bases, and 19 bases lay between the germline ends. This CDR3 is built from 16 residues. The origin of this receptor is a man aged 18-30 years in good health. The material sequenced was naive CD4+ T cells from blood. J is TRBJ2-7 and V is TRBV5-1; TRBD1 is a possible D gene (6 bases). The CDR3 here is CASSATYRESPYEQYF. CDR3 DNA: TGCGCCAGCAGCGCGACCTACAGGGAGAGCCCCTACGAGCAGTACTTC.